What follows is one T cell receptor beta chain and its context. The antigen is undetermined. Germline CDR1 reads MNHGY; CDR2 reads SAAAGT. There are 14 residues in the CDR3. After removal of 4 bases from V and 3 bases from J, the junction contained 5 bases not matched to a gene. Sequenced by immunoSEQ multiplex PCR; TCRdb stores in-frame clones only, minus some. Among around 1,800 clones listed, approximately 30% were seen once. The data were obtained in a study of T cells in localized non-small cell lung cancer. Findings of the study overall: In adjacent lung appeared a median about 58 of the top 100 tumor clones. T cell clonality was highest in uninvolved adjacent lung, above tumor.

The chain is built from TRBV6-8 and TRBJ1-1; 7 bases fit TRBD1. The sequencing used normal lung tissue next to the tumor, collected before any cancer treatment. The sequence was collected from a male donor aged 60 or older with stage II squamous cell lung carcinoma. The CDR3 here is CASSFRQGHTEAFF. As DNA, the CDR3 is TGTGCCAGCAGTTTCAGACAGGGTCACACTGAAGCTTTCTTT.